These T cell receptor beta chains were read from a single sample in a study of T cells in Graves' hyperthyroidism and ophthalmopathy. One entry per CDR3 protein, called by TCRdb with MiXCR from the multiplex PCR reads. Of about 200,000 distinct CDR3 sequences listed, about a sixth were seen once; the top ten hold roughly 49%. Sequencing was done on a sample of blood. These TCRs come from a woman between 45 and 65 years old with Graves' hyperthyroidism. Each CDR3 is given with its conserved first and last residue. D genes are given only for firm matches. Expanded clones get a size class; other rows say once, few or many, or leave the size out.

TRBV20-1	TRBD2	many	TRBJ2-1	CSARPLTSGENEQFF	TGCAGTGCTAGACCCTTGACTAGCGGAGAAAATGAGCAGTTCTTC
TRBV6-1	.	many	TRBJ2-7	CASVGRTGIYEQYF	TGTGCCAGCGTTGGGAGGACTGGAATCTACGAGCAGTACTTC
TRBV7-9	TRBD1	few	TRBJ2-7	CASSLTTGAEGYF	TGTGCCAGCAGCTTAACAACAGGGGCCGAGGGGTACTTC
TRBV19	TRBD1	few	TRBJ1-2	CASSNDRGYYGYTF	TGTGCCAGTAGTAACGACAGGGGATACTATGGCTACACCTTC
TRBV5-1	TRBD2	many	TRBJ2-5	CASSLVLAGQETQYF	TGCGCCAGCAGCTTGGTACTAGCGGGTCAAGAGACCCAGTACTTC
TRBV12-3/TRBV12-4	TRBD1	many	TRBJ1-1	CASSEGQFLTEAFF	TGTGCCAGCAGTGAGGGACAGTTTCTCACTGAAGCTTTCTTT
TRBV19	.	many	TRBJ2-5	CASRPVGSGNQETQYF	TGTGCCAGTAGGCCTGTCGGTAGCGGAAACCAAGAGACCCAGTACTTC
TRBV7-9	TRBD2	.	TRBJ2-2	CASSSSGWNTGELFF	TGTGCCAGCAGCTCTAGCGGCTGGAACACCGGGGAGCTGTTTTTT
TRBV29-1	TRBD2	.	TRBJ2-5	CSATWTSGREGETQYF	TGCAGCGCTACCTGGACTAGCGGGAGGGAAGGAGAGACCCAGTACTTC
TRBV6-1	.	many	TRBJ2-1	CASSLPEAREQFF	TGTGCCAGCAGCCTACCGGAGGCTCGCGAGCAGTTCTTC
TRBV10-3	TRBD1	many	TRBJ1-2	CAITRDREHGYTF	TGTGCCATCACCAGGGACAGGGAGCATGGCTACACCTTC
TRBV20-1	.	many	TRBJ2-4	CSAYLGNIQYF	TGCAGTGCTTACCTGGGGAACATTCAGTACTTC
TRBV12-3/TRBV12-4	TRBD1	.	TRBJ1-5	CASSPGGQGGQPQHF	TGTGCCAGCAGCCCGGGGGGACAGGGAGGTCAGCCCCAGCATTTT
TRBV11-2	TRBD1	many	TRBJ2-5	CASSLTGGEETQYF	TGTGCCAGCAGCTTGACAGGGGGCGAAGAGACCCAGTACTTC
TRBV6-5	.	.	TRBJ1-5	CASSSTVNQPQHF	TGTGCCAGCAGTTCGACGGTTAATCAGCCCCAGCATTTT
TRBV20-1	TRBD1	few	TRBJ1-6	CSASKDRVDNSPLHF	TGCAGTGCTAGCAAGGACAGGGTCGATAATTCACCCCTCCACTTT
TRBV20-1	.	few	TRBJ1-3	CSARRGQTGNTIYF	TGCAGTGCTAGAAGGGGTCAGACTGGAAACACCATATATTTT
TRBV6-1	.	many	TRBJ2-5	CASSKASAQETQYF	TGTGCCAGCAGTAAAGCTAGCGCGCAAGAGACCCAGTACTTC
TRBV6-2/TRBV6-3	.	.	TRBJ2-7	CASSESIYAEQYF	TGCGCCAGCAGTGAGTCGATTTATGCGGAGCAGTACTTC
TRBV20-1	.	.	TRBJ2-3	CSARVAGVTDTQYF	TGCAGTGCTCGCGTCGCAGGGGTGACAGATACGCAGTATTTT
TRBV12-3/TRBV12-4	.	many	TRBJ2-1	CASSFTGVYNEQFF	TGTGCCAGCAGTTTTACGGGAGTTTACAATGAGCAGTTCTTC
TRBV20-1	.	many	TRBJ2-7	CSASFAGPGYEQYF	TGCAGTGCTAGCTTTGCGGGACCTGGGTACGAGCAGTACTTC
TRBV6-1	TRBD2	many	TRBJ2-1	CASKLPSGRLWNEQFF	TGTGCCAGCAAGCTCCCTAGCGGGAGGCTCTGGAATGAGCAGTTCTTC
TRBV6-1	.	many	TRBJ2-5	CASTPTANQETQYF	TGTGCCAGCACCCCGACAGCTAACCAAGAGACCCAGTACTTC
TRBV3-1	.	.	TRBJ2-1	CASSQGGSGGNEQFF	TGTGCCAGCAGCCAAGGTGGGAGTGGAGGGAATGAGCAGTTCTTC
TRBV6-1	.	few	TRBJ2-5	CASRSGTNQETQYF	TGTGCCAGCAGAAGCGGGACAAACCAAGAGACCCAGTACTTC
TRBV29-1	TRBD1	many	TRBJ1-1	CSVFGQGTMNTEAFF	TGCAGCGTTTTCGGACAGGGTACGATGAACACTGAAGCTTTCTTT
TRBV19	TRBD1	few	TRBJ1-2	CASSIPGQAQYYGYTF	TGTGCCAGTAGTATTCCGGGACAGGCCCAATATTATGGCTACACCTTC
TRBV19	TRBD1	.	TRBJ2-7	CASQDRGSSYEQYF	TGTGCCAGCCAAGACAGGGGCTCTTCCTACGAGCAGTACTTC
TRBV6-1	TRBD1	many	TRBJ2-7	CASSSPRQGAYEQYF	TGTGCCAGCAGTTCGCCTCGACAGGGGGCCTACGAGCAGTACTTC
TRBV4-1	.	.	TRBJ1-3	CASSQGQARGSGNTIYF	TGCGCCAGCAGCCAAGGTCAGGCTAGGGGATCTGGAAACACCATATATTTT
TRBV2	.	few	TRBJ2-4	CASAVKGLAKNIQYF	TGTGCCAGCGCGGTGAAAGGACTAGCCAAAAACATTCAGTACTTC
TRBV27	TRBD2	many	TRBJ2-3	CASSFWRESTDTQYF	TGTGCCAGCAGTTTTTGGCGGGAGAGCACAGATACGCAGTATTTT
TRBV14	TRBD2	.	TRBJ2-1	CASSGTLGLAGARYYNEQFF	TGTGCCAGCAGTGGGACTCTCGGGCTAGCGGGAGCCCGTTACTACAATGAGCAGTTCTTC
TRBV20-1	.	many	TRBJ2-1	CSARGTSRGYNEQFF	TGCAGTGCTAGGGGGACCTCTAGGGGGTACAATGAGCAGTTCTTC
TRBV24-1	.	.	TRBJ2-2	CATSDLGNRATGELFF	TGTGCCACCAGTGATTTAGGGAACAGGGCCACCGGGGAGCTGTTTTTT
TRBV6-1	TRBD1	few	TRBJ1-1	CASSNRGGNTEAFF	TGTGCCAGCAGTAACAGGGGGGGGAACACTGAAGCTTTCTTT
TRBV5-1	.	.	TRBJ1-1	CASSLASNMNTEAFF	TGCGCCAGCAGCTTGGCCAGCAATATGAACACTGAAGCTTTCTTT
TRBV6-2/TRBV6-3	.	few	TRBJ1-1	CASSYQGAYTEAFF	TGTGCCAGCAGTTACCAAGGGGCCTACACTGAAGCTTTCTTT
TRBV5-1	TRBD2	.	TRBJ2-3	CASSQDVAGVIDTQYF	TGCGCCAGCAGCCAGGACGTTGCGGGAGTAATAGATACGCAGTATTTT